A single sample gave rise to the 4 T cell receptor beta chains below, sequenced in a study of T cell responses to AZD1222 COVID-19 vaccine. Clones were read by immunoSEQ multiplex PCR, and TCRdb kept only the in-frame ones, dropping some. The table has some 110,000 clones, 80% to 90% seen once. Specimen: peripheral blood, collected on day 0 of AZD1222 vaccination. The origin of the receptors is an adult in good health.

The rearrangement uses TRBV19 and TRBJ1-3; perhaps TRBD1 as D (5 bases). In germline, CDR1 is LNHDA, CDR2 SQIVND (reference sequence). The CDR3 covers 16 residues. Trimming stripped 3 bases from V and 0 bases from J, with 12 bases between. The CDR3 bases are TGTGCCAGTAGTATCAAGGGACCGAGCTCTGGAAACACCATATATTTT. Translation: CASSIKGPSSGNTIYF.

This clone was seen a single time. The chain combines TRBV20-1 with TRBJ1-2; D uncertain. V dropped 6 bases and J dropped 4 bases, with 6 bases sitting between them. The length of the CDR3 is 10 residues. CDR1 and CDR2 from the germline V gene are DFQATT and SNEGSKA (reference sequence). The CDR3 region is CSAFPYGYTF. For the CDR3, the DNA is TGCAGTGCGTTTCCCTATGGCTACACCTTC.

CDR3 nucleotides: TGTGCCAGCAGCTTTTTTCCGGGCATGAACACTGAAGCTTTCTTT. Translated: CASSFFPGMNTEAFF. The chain has TRBV5-5 and TRBJ1-1; D gene unclear. Trimming cost V 2 bases and J 0 bases, with 11 bases left between them. The CDR3 is 15 residues long. Germline CDR1 and CDR2: SGHKS and YYEKEE (reference sequence).

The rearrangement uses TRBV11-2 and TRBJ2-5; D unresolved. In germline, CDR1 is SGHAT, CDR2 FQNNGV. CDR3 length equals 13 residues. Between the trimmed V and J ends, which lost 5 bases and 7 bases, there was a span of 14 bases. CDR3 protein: CASSPQPLGTQYF. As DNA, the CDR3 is TGTGCCAGCAGCCCCCAACCCCTGGGGACCCAGTACTTC.